This T cell receptor beta chain was captured in a study of OX40 agonist ivuxolimab in advanced cancers. Regarding this clone: Its antigen is unknown.

General study results and limits: Patients who responded partially at 0.1-3.0 mg/kg showed clonal expansion ranking among the lowest. Also showing low normalized T-cell clonal expansion were some of the nonresponders. On average, a greater number of expanded clones characterised CD8+ T cells relative to CD4+.

Some clones are missing from TCRdb's copy, which holds only in-frame ones; the method was immunoSEQ multiplex PCR. This sample has about 91,000 clones, with 70% to 90% found just once. V dropped 2 bases and J dropped 7 bases, with 17 bases sitting between them. The V gene's germline CDR1 is SGHVS and CDR2 FQNEAQ. CDR3 length: 16 residues. This chain joins TRBV7-8 and TRBJ1-4; D might be TRBD1 (5 bases). This sequence was found in an adult with an advanced solid tumor such as melanoma, head and neck, liver or kidney cancer. Sequenced here: CD4+ or CD8+ T cells sorted from blood, sampled in a trial of the OX40 agonist ivuxolimab. The CDR3 loop reads CASSLQGLIKGEKLFF. The CDR3 coding sequence is TGTGCCAGCAGCTTACAGGGACTCATCAAGGGTGAAAAACTGTTTTTT.